Each of the 24 T cell receptor beta chains below was sequenced from the same sample in a study of blood T cell repertoires in COVID-19. Clones were read by immunoSEQ multiplex PCR, and TCRdb kept only the in-frame ones, dropping some. This sample carries 150,000 to 200,000 clones, around 80% of them seen once, and the ten largest clones take around 6%. The source material was PBMCs or T cells enriched from blood (not recorded which). The receptors shown here come from a man in his forties who had recovered from COVID-19.

V gene TRBV13 combines with J gene TRBJ2-6; D perhaps matches TRBD2 (5 bases). The length of the CDR3 is 17 residues. The ends were cut back, 4 bases at V and 0 bases at J, with 13 bases in the middle. The germline gives CDR1 PRHDT, CDR2 FYEKMQ (reference sequence). CDR3 sequence reads: CASSWTSRSSGANVLTF. The CDR3 region has the DNA TGTGCCAGCAGCTGGACTTCCAGGAGCTCTGGGGCCAACGTCCTGACTTTC.

The chain joins TRBV23-1 to TRBJ1-1; no clear D gene. TRBV23-1 is placed among ORFs of uncertain function. The CDR3 contains 12 residues. The V gene lost 1 base and the J gene lost 8 bases, with 8 bases spanning the gap. The CDR3 reads CASSQLRGEAFF. CDR3 bases: TGCGCCAGCAGTCAATTAAGAGGGGAAGCTTTCTTT.

V is TRBV30 and J is TRBJ1-1; D might be TRBD1 (6 bases). Germline V CDR1 and CDR2: GTSNPN, SVGIG (reference sequence). The V gene lost 4 bases and the J gene lost 0 bases, with 12 bases spanning the gap. This CDR3 region has 14 residues. The CDR3 DNA sequence: TGTGCCTGGATTTCAGGGGCCGTGAACACTGAAGCTTTCTTT. Its protein is CAWISGAVNTEAFF.

The chain combines TRBV30 with TRBJ1-2; D is ambiguous. The CDR3 spans 12 residues. The germline gives CDR1 GTSNPN, CDR2 SVGIG (reference sequence). Trimming removed 4 bases at V and 6 bases at J, with 12 bases between. CDR3 protein: CAWMGRVNGYTF. The CDR3 DNA sequence: TGTGCCTGGATGGGGAGAGTTAATGGCTACACCTTC.

The chain is built from TRBV5-4 and TRBJ1-6; 7 nucleotides align to TRBD1. V lost 0 bases and J lost 7; bases outside the gene matches: 10. This CDR3 has 17 residues. The germline gives CDR1 SGHNT, CDR2 YYREEE (reference sequence). In DNA, the CDR3 is TGTGCCAGCAGCTTGGAGGCAGGGGGGCTGGGGAATTCACCCCTCCACTTT. Amino acids: CASSLEAGGLGNSPLHF.

The gene calls are TRBV18 and TRBJ1-5; 7 nucleotides agree with TRBD1. The germline CDR1 and CDR2 sequences are KGHSH and LQKENI. The ends lost 6 bases at V and 3 bases at J; junction bases unmatched: 5. The CDR3 runs 14 residues. The chain's CDR3 is CASSPGQFNQPQHF. The CDR3 region has the DNA TGTGCCAGCTCCCCGGGACAGTTCAATCAGCCCCAGCATTTT.

This clone was found a few times. The J gene is TRBJ2-2, the V gene TRBV19; D ambiguous. The CDR3 contains 12 residues. Germline lookup yields CDR1 LNHDA and CDR2 SQIVND (reference sequence). V lost 6 bases, J lost 6 bases, and 8 bases lay in between. In DNA form, the CDR3 reads TGTGCCAGTAGACCCTTAGCCGGGGAGCTGTTTTTT. Translated, it gives CASRPLAGELFF.

Only a few counts were recorded for this clone. The rearrangement joins TRBV5-1 to TRBJ1-2; D remains ambiguous. The CDR3 consists of 12 residues. Trimming cost V 5 bases and J 7 bases, with 12 bases left between them. Looked up from germline, CDR1 is SGHRS and CDR2 is YFSETQ. CDR3 sequence (DNA): TGCGCCAGCAGTCGGGATAGGGTTGGCTACACCTTC. This translates into CASSRDRVGYTF.

The gene calls are TRBV5-6 and TRBJ1-4; no reliable D call. The CDR3 spans 13 residues. V gave up 4 bases and J gave up 7 bases, with 11 bases separating them. CDR1 is SGHDT, CDR2 YYEEEE, per germline. The CDR3 reads CASSLPPGEKLFF. The CDR3 DNA is TGTGCCAGCAGCCTCCCACCGGGTGAAAAACTGTTTTTT.

The chain couples TRBV29-1 to TRBJ1-1; TRBD1 agrees at 9 bases. The CDR3 totals 11 residues. With V trimmed by 6 bases and J by 7 bases, 3 bases remained unmatched. Germline-derived CDR1 and CDR2 are SQVTM and ANQGSEA. The CDR3 coding sequence is TGCAGCGTGAGGACAGGGGTTGAAGCTTTCTTT. As protein: CSVRTGVEAFF.

This chain connects TRBV23-1 to TRBJ2-5; 7 bases fit TRBD1. TRBV23-1 is given ORF status, its function remaining uncertain. The trim removed 6 bases at V and 0 bases at J, leaving 7 bases unmatched. The CDR3 is made up of 15 amino acids. The CDR3 sequence: CASSPGTAYQETQYF. The CDR3 DNA is TGCGCCAGCAGCCCAGGGACAGCGTACCAAGAGACCCAGTACTTC.

The chain combines TRBV28 with TRBJ1-3; tentative D call: TRBD1 (5 bases). Germline CDR1 is MDHEN and CDR2 is SYDVKM. The V gene lost 7 bases and the J gene lost 0 bases, with 16 bases spanning the gap. The CDR3 sequence is 16 residues long. CDR3 in DNA: TGTGCCAGCATTGCGGGGGGTACGGCCTCTGGAAACACCATATATTTT. Its translation: CASIAGGTASGNTIYF.

Here the CDR3 reads CASRTREGYTF. CDR3 nucleotides: TGTGCCAGCAGGACGAGGGAGGGCTACACCTTC. V is TRBV2 and J is TRBJ1-2; D not certain. The length of the CDR3 is 11 residues. V was cut by 6 bases and J by 8 bases, with 10 bases left in between. The V gene's germline CDR1 is SNHLY and CDR2 FYNNEI.

J is TRBJ1-4 and V is TRBV12-2; the D call in the table, TRBD1, was not verified against the DNA. TRBV12-2 is a pseudogene. The CDR3 length is 15 residues. CDR3 loop: CASRGRDREEEKLFF. CDR3 nucleotides: TGTGCAAGTCGCGGACGCGACAGGGAAGAGGAAAAACTGTTTTTT.

The chain carries TRBV2 and TRBJ1-1, with D unresolved. The CDR3 totals 16 residues. Germline V gene data show CDR1 as SNHLY and CDR2 as FYNNEI. V gave up 5 bases and J gave up 1 base, with 17 bases separating them. CDR3 residues: CASSHPAGSPNTEAFF. CDR3 bases: TGTGCCAGCAGTCACCCCGCGGGGAGCCCGAACACTGAAGCTTTCTTT.

This chain links TRBV19 with TRBJ1-3; D is undetermined. In germline, CDR1 is LNHDA, CDR2 SQIVND (reference sequence). The CDR3 contains 14 residues. The V gene lost 5 bases and the J gene lost 1 base, with 9 bases spanning the gap. For the CDR3, the DNA is TGTGCCAGTAGTTTCCCGGGGTCTGGAAACACCATATATTTT. Residues: CASSFPGSGNTIYF. Together with reference TRBV19 and TRBJ1-3, the CDR3 gives the full variable domain: DGGITQSPKYLFRKEGQNVTLSCEQNLNHDAMYWYRQDPGQGLRLIYYSQIVNDFQKGDIAEGYSVSREKKESFPLTVTSAQKNPTAFYLCASSFPGSGNTIYFGEGSWLTVV.

The chain has TRBV19 and TRBJ2-5; possible D gene TRBD1, 6 bases. Germline V gene lookup returns CDR1 LNHDA and CDR2 SQIVND (reference sequence). V lost 5 bases and J lost 1, with 14 bases in between. The CDR3 length is 15 residues. CDR3 sequence reads: CASSSQGSPQETQYF. Here the CDR3 DNA reads TGTGCCAGTAGTTCGCAGGGGAGCCCCCAAGAGACCCAGTACTTC.

The chain carries TRBV19 and TRBJ1-5, with D perhaps matching TRBD1 (5 bases). This CDR3 contains 14 residues. V was trimmed by 2 bases and J by 10 bases, leaving 15 bases between them. Germline V lookup: CDR1 LNHDA, CDR2 SQIVND (reference sequence). The CDR3: CASSIRQGPQPQHF. CDR3 coding DNA: TGTGCCAGTAGTATAAGGCAGGGCCCCCAACCCCAGCATTTT.

The genes are TRBV5-5 and TRBJ1-5; no firm D call. Germline CDR1 reads SGHKS; CDR2 reads YYEKEE (reference sequence). This CDR3 has 15 amino acids. V dropped 6 bases and J dropped 5 bases, with 18 bases sitting between them. CDR3 DNA: TGTGCCAGCAACCTCGGGTTAGCAACCCATCAGCCCCAGCATTTT. It specifies CASNLGLATHQPQHF.

The J gene is TRBJ2-1, the V gene TRBV7-3; 7 nucleotides match TRBD1. After removal of 6 bases from V and 7 bases from J, the junction contained 15 bases not matched to a gene. Germline CDR1 is SGHTA and CDR2 is FQGTGA. The CDR3 has 16 residues. CDR3 residues: CASREQGRPLGNEQFF. The CDR3 DNA reads as TGTGCCAGCAGGGAACAGGGGCGACCCTTGGGGAATGAGCAGTTCTTC.

The chain joins TRBV2 to TRBJ1-1; TRBD1 matches at 9 bases. Germline V gene sequence: CDR1 SNHLY, CDR2 FYNNEI. The CDR3 extends over 13 amino acids. V shed 8 bases and J 1 base; nucleotides not matched to a gene: 2. CDR3 nucleotides: TGTGCCAGCGCGACAGGGGGGAACACTGAAGCTTTCTTT. Amino acids: CASATGGNTEAFF.

Only one count was recorded for this clone. The rearrangement uses TRBV29-1 and TRBJ2-7, with D possibly being TRBD2 (7 bases). The CDR3 extends over 11 amino acids. Germline V gene data show CDR1 as SQVTM and CDR2 as ANQGSEA. The V end was cut by 0 bases, the J end by 13 bases, with 13 bases between. The CDR3 spells CSVEDGGGPYF. DNA of the CDR3: TGCAGCGTTGAAGATGGGGGGGGCCCTTACTTC.

The chain is built from TRBV3-1 (or the pseudogene TRBV3-2) and TRBJ1-3; 8 nucleotides align to TRBD1. There are 15 residues in the CDR3. Germline-derived CDR1 and CDR2 are LGHDT and YNNKEL (reference sequence). The ends lost 4 bases at V and 0 bases at J; junction bases unmatched: 2. CDR3 region: CASSLDRGSGNTIYF. CDR3 coding DNA: TGTGCCAGCAGCCTCGACAGGGGCTCTGGAAACACCATATATTTT.

The chain has TRBV29-1 and TRBJ2-7; D not resolved. In germline, CDR1 is SQVTM, CDR2 ANQGSEA. CDR3 length: 8 residues. Trimming left V 7 bases short and J 7 bases short, with 5 bases between. In DNA, the CDR3 is TGCAGCGCCGGTGAGCAGTACGTC. Its translation: CSAGEQYV.